Listed below are T cell receptor beta chains from one sample, sequenced in a study of regulatory and conventional T cells in RAG deficiency. The table came from immunoSEQ multiplex PCR; TCRdb's copy has only in-frame clones and leaves some out. Altogether 45,000 or so clones are present, 70% to 90% being singletons, with the ten largest covering 0.51%. These data were also filed under a second study, of regulatory T cells.

The sequencing sample was made of CD4+ effector T cells sorted from blood. The receptors were sampled from a human donor in good health. Each CDR3 is given with its conserved first and last residue. The order of the fields is V gene, clone size, J gene, D gene, CDR3 DNA, CDR3 protein. The D gene is left open where the match is weak. Expanded clones are given a class, and other clones once, few, many or no size at all.

V gene: TRBV28
clone size: -
J gene: TRBJ1-4
D gene: -
CDR3 DNA: TGTGCCAGCAGTGGGCCCCTACAAAGTGAAAAACTGTTTTTT
CDR3 protein: CASSGPLQSEKLFF

V gene: TRBV9
clone size: -
J gene: TRBJ1-1
D gene: -
CDR3 DNA: TGTGCCAGCAGCACAGGAACGGCAGGAGATGTTGAAGCTTTCTTT
CDR3 protein: CASSTGTAGDVEAFF

V gene: TRBV7-2
clone size: -
J gene: TRBJ2-7
D gene: -
CDR3 DNA: TGTGCCAGCAGCTTAGCCCTTGGGGCAGGGAATAAGCAGTACTTC
CDR3 protein: CASSLALGAGNKQYF

V gene: TRBV7-9
clone size: -
J gene: TRBJ2-1
D gene: TRBD2
CDR3 DNA: TGTGCCAGCAGCTTAGTGGCGGGAGATGAGCAGTTCTTC
CDR3 protein: CASSLVAGDEQFF

V gene: TRBV29-1
clone size: -
J gene: TRBJ1-4
D gene: -
CDR3 DNA: TGCAGCGTTAGGCAGGTTAATGAAAAACTGTTTTTT
CDR3 protein: CSVRQVNEKLFF

V gene: TRBV14
clone size: -
J gene: TRBJ2-2
D gene: -
CDR3 DNA: TGTGCCAGCAGCCAATTCGGGTTAAATGCGAACACCGGGGAGCTGTTTTTT
CDR3 protein: CASSQFGLNANTGELFF

V gene: TRBV5-4
clone size: -
J gene: TRBJ2-1
D gene: TRBD2
CDR3 DNA: TGTGCCAGCAGCAATAGCGGGGGGGCTTCTTCGCCACATCAGTTCTTC
CDR3 protein: CASSNSGGASSPHQFF

V gene: TRBV6-5
clone size: -
J gene: TRBJ1-2
D gene: -
CDR3 DNA: TGTGCCAGCAGCTCCAACTATGGCTACACCTTC
CDR3 protein: CASSSNYGYTF

V gene: TRBV2
clone size: -
J gene: TRBJ2-7
D gene: TRBD1
CDR3 DNA: TGTGCCAGCAACACAGGGGGCAAGGACTACGAGCAGTACTTC
CDR3 protein: CASNTGGKDYEQYF

V gene: TRBV12-5
clone size: -
J gene: TRBJ2-1
D gene: -
CDR3 DNA: TGTGCTAGTGCCTCACGGCCAGGTCCCCCCAATGAGCAGTTCTTC
CDR3 protein: CASASRPGPPNEQFF

V gene: TRBV6-6
clone size: -
J gene: TRBJ2-7
D gene: -
CDR3 DNA: TGTGCCAGCAGTCGACAGGGACTGGGCTACGAGCAGTACTTC
CDR3 protein: CASSRQGLGYEQYF

V gene: TRBV19
clone size: -
J gene: TRBJ1-5
D gene: -
CDR3 DNA: TGTGCCAGTACCAATTCCTGGGGGGGGATGAGCAATCAGCCCCAGCATTTT
CDR3 protein: CASTNSWGGMSNQPQHF

V gene: TRBV5-5
clone size: -
J gene: TRBJ1-2
D gene: -
CDR3 DNA: TGTGCCAGCAGCGACTTTGACTATGGCTACACCTTC
CDR3 protein: CASSDFDYGYTF

V gene: TRBV10-3
clone size: -
J gene: TRBJ2-3
D gene: -
CDR3 DNA: TGTGCCATCAGTGAGACGAGAGGGACAGATACGCAGTATTTT
CDR3 protein: CAISETRGTDTQYF

V gene: TRBV6-1
clone size: once
J gene: TRBJ2-7
D gene: -
CDR3 DNA: TGTGCCAGCAGTTTGCAGACGGGACCGACGTACGAGCAGTACTTC
CDR3 protein: CASSLQTGPTYEQYF

V gene: TRBV5-1
clone size: -
J gene: TRBJ1-1
D gene: -
CDR3 DNA: TGCGCCAGCAGCTCAACAGGGAGAACTGAAGCTTTCTTT
CDR3 protein: CASSSTGRTEAFF

V gene: TRBV27
clone size: -
J gene: TRBJ1-2
D gene: -
CDR3 DNA: TGTGCCAGCAGTTTCATCGGTCAGGACTATGGCTACACCTTC
CDR3 protein: CASSFIGQDYGYTF

V gene: TRBV30
clone size: -
J gene: TRBJ2-7
D gene: TRBD1
CDR3 DNA: TGTGCCCGGAGTAGGACAGGGGGCCCATGGAAGCAGTACTTC
CDR3 protein: CARSRTGGPWKQYF

V gene: TRBV19
clone size: -
J gene: TRBJ2-7
D gene: -
CDR3 DNA: TGTGCCTGCGCCGGGGGACAGAGAAGCTACGAGCAGTACTTC
CDR3 protein: CACAGGQRSYEQYF

V gene: TRBV9
clone size: -
J gene: TRBJ1-4
D gene: -
CDR3 DNA: TGTGCCAGCAGCCCCCGCGGGGGAGGTAATGAAAAACTGTTTTTT
CDR3 protein: CASSPRGGGNEKLFF

V gene: TRBV7-8
clone size: -
J gene: TRBJ2-2
D gene: -
CDR3 DNA: TGTGCCAGCAGCTTAGGGGGGCTAAGAGGGACCGGGGAGCTGTTTTTT
CDR3 protein: CASSLGGLRGTGELFF

V gene: TRBV28
clone size: few
J gene: TRBJ1-3
D gene: -
CDR3 DNA: TGTGCCAGCAGGGAGGGGTTTGGTGGAAACACCATATATTTT
CDR3 protein: CASREGFGGNTIYF

V gene: TRBV6-5
clone size: -
J gene: TRBJ1-2
D gene: -
CDR3 DNA: TGTGCCACAAAACAGGCTGGCTACACCTTC
CDR3 protein: CATKQAGYTF

V gene: TRBV9
clone size: few
J gene: TRBJ1-2
D gene: -
CDR3 DNA: TGTGCCAGCAGCGTAGATTCGACAGGCTGGGATTTTAGGGGCTACACCTTC
CDR3 protein: CASSVDSTGWDFRGYTF

V gene: TRBV5-8
clone size: -
J gene: TRBJ2-2
D gene: -
CDR3 DNA: TGTGCCAGCAGCTTGGAAGGGAACGTAGCCGGGGAGCTGTTTTTT
CDR3 protein: CASSLEGNVAGELFF

V gene: TRBV10-1
clone size: once
J gene: TRBJ1-1
D gene: -
CDR3 DNA: TGCGCCAGCCCCGGAGATTTCTTT
CDR3 protein: CASPGDFF

V gene: TRBV5-4
clone size: -
J gene: TRBJ1-6
D gene: TRBD1
CDR3 DNA: TGTGCCAGCAGCTATGGACAGGGGGCGCGTTCACCCCTCCACTTT
CDR3 protein: CASSYGQGARSPLHF

V gene: TRBV9
clone size: -
J gene: TRBJ1-3
D gene: -
CDR3 DNA: TGTGCCAGCAGCGCAGTCCCGTCCCCCTCTGGAAACACCATATATTTT
CDR3 protein: CASSAVPSPSGNTIYF

V gene: TRBV6-6
clone size: -
J gene: TRBJ2-3
D gene: TRBD1
CDR3 DNA: TGTGCCAGCAGTATACGGACAGGGGCAGATACGCAGTATTTT
CDR3 protein: CASSIRTGADTQYF

V gene: TRBV7-9
clone size: -
J gene: TRBJ2-7
D gene: -
CDR3 DNA: TGTGCCAGCAGCTTACTACTCTCCTACGAGCAGTACTTC
CDR3 protein: CASSLLLSYEQYF

V gene: TRBV29-1
clone size: once
J gene: TRBJ2-6
D gene: -
CDR3 DNA: TGCAGCGTTGGCCGGGGGTCTGGGGCCAACGTCCTGACTTTC
CDR3 protein: CSVGRGSGANVLTF

V gene: TRBV25-1
clone size: once
J gene: TRBJ2-5
D gene: -
CDR3 DNA: TGTGCCAGCAGTGAATATGGGCAGGGTTACGAGACCCAGTACTTC
CDR3 protein: CASSEYGQGYETQYF

V gene: TRBV27
clone size: -
J gene: TRBJ2-2
D gene: -
CDR3 DNA: TGTGCCAGCAGTTCACGGGATCGATTTACCCGACCCGGGGAGCTGTTTTTT
CDR3 protein: CASSSRDRFTRPGELFF

V gene: TRBV25-1
clone size: -
J gene: TRBJ2-3
D gene: -
CDR3 DNA: TGTGCCAGCAGTCTGCGGGGAGCAGATACGCAGTATTTT
CDR3 protein: CASSLRGADTQYF

V gene: TRBV18
clone size: -
J gene: TRBJ2-7
D gene: -
CDR3 DNA: TGTGCCAGCTCGCCTCGGGACGCCTCCTACGAGCAGTACTTC
CDR3 protein: CASSPRDASYEQYF

V gene: TRBV6-5
clone size: -
J gene: TRBJ1-2
D gene: -
CDR3 DNA: TGTGCCAGCAGACGCCCGGGACCGACGATGAGTGGCTACACCTTC
CDR3 protein: CASRRPGPTMSGYTF

V gene: TRBV7-8
clone size: -
J gene: TRBJ2-3
D gene: -
CDR3 DNA: TGTGCCAGCAGCATCGAACGACCCTACGATACGCAGTATTTT
CDR3 protein: CASSIERPYDTQYF

V gene: TRBV19
clone size: -
J gene: TRBJ1-2
D gene: TRBD1
CDR3 DNA: TGTGCCAGTAGTAAATCGCGACAGGGAGTAAGACTTGGCTACACCTTC
CDR3 protein: CASSKSRQGVRLGYTF

V gene: TRBV6-4
clone size: -
J gene: TRBJ2-1
D gene: -
CDR3 DNA: TGTGCCAGCAGTGACTATGGCGGACAAGAGCAGTTCTTC
CDR3 protein: CASSDYGGQEQFF

V gene: TRBV30
clone size: once
J gene: TRBJ2-2
D gene: -
CDR3 DNA: TGTGCCTGGAGCAGGGGGGATACCGGGGAGCTGTTTTTT
CDR3 protein: CAWSRGDTGELFF

V gene: TRBV28
clone size: -
J gene: TRBJ2-2
D gene: -
CDR3 DNA: TGTGCCAGCAGTCAACAGGGCCTCGGGGAGCTGTTTTTT
CDR3 protein: CASSQQGLGELFF

V gene: TRBV19
clone size: -
J gene: TRBJ2-1
D gene: TRBD1
CDR3 DNA: TGTGCCAGTAGTATCCACAGGGGGTCCTACAATGAGCAGTTCTTC
CDR3 protein: CASSIHRGSYNEQFF

V gene: TRBV4-1
clone size: -
J gene: TRBJ2-1
D gene: TRBD1
CDR3 DNA: TGCGCCAGCAGCCAAGATAGAGACAGGGATACCTACAATGAGCAGTTCTTC
CDR3 protein: CASSQDRDRDTYNEQFF

V gene: TRBV5-6
clone size: -
J gene: TRBJ2-7
D gene: -
CDR3 DNA: TGTGCCAGCAGCTGGGGCAAGGTGGGCGAGCAGTACTTC
CDR3 protein: CASSWGKVGEQYF

V gene: TRBV5-1
clone size: -
J gene: TRBJ2-3
D gene: -
CDR3 DNA: TGCGCCAGCAGCACACAGGGCACAGATACGCAGTATTTT
CDR3 protein: CASSTQGTDTQYF

V gene: TRBV30
clone size: -
J gene: TRBJ2-5
D gene: -
CDR3 DNA: TGTGCCTGGAGTGTCGGCAGTCCGGGTGGGACCCAGTACTTC
CDR3 protein: CAWSVGSPGGTQYF

V gene: TRBV19
clone size: -
J gene: TRBJ2-3
D gene: -
CDR3 DNA: TGTGCCAGTAGTTTTAACAGGTTTGATACGCAGTATTTT
CDR3 protein: CASSFNRFDTQYF

V gene: TRBV2
clone size: -
J gene: TRBJ2-1
D gene: -
CDR3 DNA: TGTGCCAGCAGTGAAAGCGAGATGGACAGTCTGTCCAATGAGCAGTTCTTC
CDR3 protein: CASSESEMDSLSNEQFF

V gene: TRBV11-2
clone size: -
J gene: TRBJ1-4
D gene: -
CDR3 DNA: TGTGCCAGCAGCTTCAGGAGGGGTGAAAAACTGTTTTTT
CDR3 protein: CASSFRRGEKLFF

V gene: TRBV10-3
clone size: once
J gene: TRBJ1-5
D gene: -
CDR3 DNA: TGTGCCATCAGTGGAGGGGGAAAGGGCAATCAGCCCCAGCATTTT
CDR3 protein: CAISGGGKGNQPQHF

V gene: TRBV18
clone size: -
J gene: TRBJ2-7
D gene: -
CDR3 DNA: TGTGCCAGCTCCGCGGCACCTCCCGGGGGCGAGCAGTACTTC
CDR3 protein: CASSAAPPGGEQYF

V gene: TRBV5-6
clone size: -
J gene: TRBJ1-2
D gene: -
CDR3 DNA: TGTGCCAGCAGCATCCAAGTATATGGCTACACCTTC
CDR3 protein: CASSIQVYGYTF

V gene: TRBV15
clone size: -
J gene: TRBJ2-7
D gene: TRBD1
CDR3 DNA: TGTGCCACCTGCGAGGACCGGGACAGGGGTAGCGAGCAGTACTTC
CDR3 protein: CATCEDRDRGSEQYF

V gene: TRBV6-6
clone size: -
J gene: TRBJ1-5
D gene: -
CDR3 DNA: TGTGCCAGCGCTCTAGGGGGGGCTAATAGCAATCAGCCCCAGCATTTT
CDR3 protein: CASALGGANSNQPQHF

V gene: TRBV19
clone size: -
J gene: TRBJ1-6
D gene: -
CDR3 DNA: TGTGCCAGTAGTATAAATGGGAGATCACCCCTCCACTTT
CDR3 protein: CASSINGRSPLHF

V gene: TRBV6-5
clone size: once
J gene: TRBJ2-7
D gene: -
CDR3 DNA: TGTGCCAGCGCCGAGTCTACAATGAGGAAGTACGAGCAGTACTTC
CDR3 protein: CASAESTMRKYEQYF

V gene: TRBV11-3
clone size: -
J gene: TRBJ2-7
D gene: TRBD1
CDR3 DNA: TGTGCCAGCAGCTTCTCCGGACAGGGCTTTTACGAGCAGTACTTC
CDR3 protein: CASSFSGQGFYEQYF

V gene: TRBV28
clone size: -
J gene: TRBJ1-6
D gene: -
CDR3 DNA: TGTGCCTCTACAGGCGCGAGCTCCTATAATTCACCCCTCCACTTT
CDR3 protein: CASTGASSYNSPLHF